Listed here are 25 T cell receptor beta chains from one sample, sequenced in a study of blood T cell repertoires in COVID-19. The data were produced by immunoSEQ multiplex PCR, yet TCRdb's version contains in-frame clones alone and is incomplete. The table has 150,000 to 200,000 clones, approximately 80% seen once. Source material: peripheral blood. These receptors all come from a woman in her sixties with acute or convalescent COVID-19.

The rearrangement uses TRBV28 and TRBJ2-7; D is perhaps TRBD1 (6 bases). V lost 6 bases and J 6 bases, leaving 15 bases between the germline ends. Germline CDR1 MDHEN, CDR2 SYDVKM. The CDR3 is 13 amino acids. CDR3: CASRPTGTPEQYF. CDR3 in DNA: TGTGCCAGCAGGCCGACAGGAACTCCCGAGCAGTACTTC.

As concerns this clone: Other DNA sequences in this specimen translate into the identical CDR3. The chain couples TRBV18 to TRBJ2-2, with D maybe TRBD1 (6 bases). The CDR3 runs 15 residues. Trimming took 2 bases from V and 4 from J, leaving 11 bases between them. Germline values: CDR1 KGHSH, CDR2 LQKENI. CDR3 region: CASSPLQGRTGELFF. Written as DNA, the CDR3 is TGTGCCAGCTCACCATTACAGGGACGCACCGGGGAGCTGTTTTTT.

The CDR3 loop reads CASSQEGQAWGANVLTF. Written as DNA, the CDR3 is TGTGCCAGCAGCCAAGAAGGACAGGCCTGGGGGGCCAACGTCCTGACTTTC. The chain couples TRBV3-1 (or the pseudogene TRBV3-2) to TRBJ2-6, with 7 bases matching TRBD1. After removal of 0 bases from V and 4 bases from J, the junction contained 6 bases not matched to a gene. In germline, CDR1 is LGHDT, CDR2 YNNKEL (reference sequence). This CDR3 has 17 amino acids.

The chain employs TRBV14 and TRBJ2-5; weak D call: TRBD1 (6 bases). This CDR3 is 14 amino acids long. Between the trimmed V and J ends, which lost 1 base and 5 bases, there was a span of 11 bases. CDR1 and CDR2 from the germline V gene are SGHDN and FVKESK. The CDR3 nucleotides are TGTGCCAGCAGCCAAGGGGGGCTAGAGGAGACCCAGTACTTC. Its translation: CASSQGGLEETQYF.

This chain connects TRBV18 to TRBJ1-2; the D is unclear. V gave up 2 bases and J gave up 7 bases, with 14 bases separating them. The CDR3 spans 14 residues. The V gene's germline CDR1 is KGHSH and CDR2 LQKENI. The CDR3, as DNA: TGTGCCAGCTCACCAATAGACGAGCGTATTGGCTACACCTTC. Protein sequence: CASSPIDERIGYTF.

The chain couples TRBV6-4 to TRBJ2-3, with D perhaps TRBD1 (6 bases). The CDR3 runs 14 residues. CDR1 is MRHNA and CDR2 is SNTAGT in the germline V gene. V lost 8 bases, J lost 1 base, and 13 bases lay in between. CDR3 nucleotide sequence: TGTGCCAGCTCTGGACAGTGGGGCACAGATACGCAGTATTTT. It translates to CASSGQWGTDTQYF.

V is TRBV11-2 and J is TRBJ2-7; D unclear. Trimming stripped 0 bases from V and 7 bases from J, with 10 bases between. Germline V CDR1 and CDR2: SGHAT, FQNNGV. The CDR3 totals 13 residues. This CDR3 reads CASSLEGAREQYF. The CDR3 DNA reads as TGTGCCAGCAGCTTAGAAGGCGCTAGGGAGCAGTACTTC.

The chain uses TRBV19 and TRBJ2-7; TRBD1 matches at 11 bases. V dropped 0 bases and J dropped 3; count of bases not matched to a gene: 1. CDR3 length: 15 amino acids. Germline CDR1 LNHDA, CDR2 SQIVND (reference sequence). This chain's CDR3 is CASSIEGTGGYEQYF. The CDR3, as DNA: TGTGCCAGTAGTATAGAAGGGACAGGGGGCTACGAGCAGTACTTC.

This chain connects TRBV5-1 to TRBJ1-2; possibly TRBD1 for D (6 bases). Germline V CDR1 and CDR2: SGHRS, YFSETQ. This CDR3 is 14 amino acids long. V lost 3 bases and J lost 4, with 13 bases in between. In nucleotides, the CDR3 is TGCGCCAGCAGCTCGCAGGGGCCCCCCTATGGCTACACCTTC. It specifies CASSSQGPPYGYTF. The full variable domain, rest sourced from reference TRBV5-1 and TRBJ1-2, is KAGVTQTPRYLIKTRGQQVTLSCSPISGHRSVSWYQQTPGQGLQFLFEYFSETQRNKGNFPGRFSGRQFSNSRSEMNVSTLELGDSALYLCASSSQGPPYGYTFGSGTRLTVV.

This chain uses TRBV4-3 with TRBJ2-2; possibly TRBD1 for D (6 bases). The CDR3 is made up of 15 amino acids. Germline lookup yields CDR1 LGHNA and CDR2 YSLEER. Trimming cost V 3 bases and J 1 base, with 9 bases left between them. The CDR3 DNA is TGCGCCAGCAGCCATAAAGGGGGGAACACCGGGGAGCTGTTTTTT. Translating it yields CASSHKGGNTGELFF.

The chain recombines TRBV18 with TRBJ1-1, with TRBD1 as a possible D gene (5 bases). Trimming took 3 bases from V and 4 from J, leaving 18 bases between them. The CDR3 totals 16 residues. The germline gives CDR1 KGHSH, CDR2 LQKENI. The DNA of the CDR3 is TGTGCCAGCTCACCCCGGACATCAGTAGTGGGCACTGAAGCTTTCTTT. It specifies CASSPRTSVVGTEAFF.

The chain combines TRBV30 with TRBJ2-1; D uncertain. The V gene's germline CDR1 is GTSNPN and CDR2 SVGIG (reference sequence). V was trimmed by 4 bases and J by 0 bases, leaving 7 bases between them. The CDR3 extends over 13 amino acids. The DNA of the CDR3 is TGTGCCTGGACTCCGAGCTCCTACAATGAGCAGTTCTTC. This translates into CAWTPSSYNEQFF.

The chain employs TRBV19 and TRBJ2-5; 7 bases map to TRBD1. V was clipped by 3 bases and J by 4 bases; unmatched bases: 8. The CDR3 has 15 residues. Germline assignment: CDR1 LNHDA and CDR2 SQIVND (reference sequence). The CDR3 region has the DNA TGTGCCAGTAGTATCACCGGGACAGACGGAGAGACCCAGTACTTC. Amino acids: CASSITGTDGETQYF. The whole variable domain, remainder taken from reference TRBV19 and TRBJ2-5, is DGGITQSPKYLFRKEGQNVTLSCEQNLNHDAMYWYRQDPGQGLRLIYYSQIVNDFQKGDIAEGYSVSREKKESFPLTVTSAQKNPTAFYLCASSITGTDGETQYFGPGTRLLVL.

J is TRBJ1-3 and V is TRBV6-1, with no clear D. This CDR3 contains 15 residues. V was shortened by 2 bases and J by 2 bases, with 10 bases between the two germline ends. Germline loops: CDR1 MNHNS, CDR2 SASEGT. This CDR3 is CASSEREQTGNTIYF. The CDR3 DNA follows: TGTGCCAGCAGTGAAAGAGAACAGACTGGAAACACCATATATTTT.

In this sample, this clone turned up a few times. The chain links TRBV6-5 to TRBJ1-5, with 8 bases that match TRBD1. This CDR3 spans 14 amino acids. V lost 1 base, J lost 5 bases, and 1 base stayed unmatched. Germline CDR1 and CDR2: MNHEY and SVGAGI. CDR3 nucleotides: TGTGCCAGCAGTTACTTGACAGGGGATCAGCCCCAGCATTTT. It translates to CASSYLTGDQPQHF.

There are a few counts of this clone. The V gene is TRBV5-1, the J gene TRBJ1-1; D remains unclear. The CDR3 is 14 amino acids. CDR1 SGHRS and CDR2 YFSETQ come from the germline V gene. Trimming removed 2 bases at V and 1 base at J, with 9 bases between. CDR3 residues: CASSFGASNTEAFF. CDR3 DNA: TGCGCCAGCAGCTTCGGTGCGTCGAACACTGAAGCTTTCTTT.

This chain links TRBV29-1 with TRBJ1-1; 8 nucleotides line up with TRBD1. Germline CDR1 is SQVTM and CDR2 is ANQGSEA. The V segment lost 6 bases and the J segment 7 bases; nucleotides outside the gene matches: 4. This CDR3 has 11 residues. CDR3 protein: CSVRTGLEAFF. The CDR3 DNA reads TGCAGCGTGAGGACAGGGCTTGAAGCTTTCTTT.

J is TRBJ1-6 and V is TRBV7-2; TRBD1 agrees at 9 bases. Germline CDR1 SGHTA, CDR2 FQGNSA. V trimming: 5 bases; J trimming: 3 bases; junction bases outside the gene matches: 8. CDR3 length equals 17 residues. The CDR3 DNA sequence: TGTGCCAGCAGCAGCCGGACAGGGGTCGTCTATAATTCACCCCTCCACTTT. It specifies CASSSRTGVVYNSPLHF.

This clone was picked up a small number of times. The same CDR3 can be traced to other DNA sequences in this sample. The chain combines TRBV28 with TRBJ1-5; 10 bases agree with TRBD1. V lost 5 bases, J lost 2 bases, and 0 bases stayed unmatched. This CDR3 has 14 residues. CDR1 MDHEN and CDR2 SYDVKM come from the germline V gene. The CDR3, as DNA: TGTGCCAGCAGTGGGACAGGGGGCAATCAGCCCCAGCATTTT. Its translation: CASSGTGGNQPQHF.

This clone has a handful of counts. V gene TRBV6-2 or TRBV6-3 combines with J gene TRBJ1-6; no definite D call. With 4 bases removed from V and 7 bases from J, the gap between germline ends came to 17 bases. The CDR3 totals 16 residues. From germline, CDR1 is MNHEY and CDR2 SVGEGT. The DNA for the CDR3 is TGTGCCAGCAGTTTGAACGGAGCTCCTTACAATTCACCCCTCCACTTT. Protein: CASSLNGAPYNSPLHF.

This clone was counted a few times. The rearrangement uses TRBV5-3 and TRBJ1-6, with 10 bases aligning to TRBD1. TRBV5-3 is an ORF for which the function is uncertain. V was clipped by 4 bases and J by 6 bases; unmatched bases: 7. The CDR3 has 16 residues. Here the CDR3 DNA reads TGTGCCAGAAGCCGCTCTGACAGGGGGCTTAATTCACCCCTCCACTTT. This translates into CARSRSDRGLNSPLHF.

This clone was seen a few times. The CDR3 DNA sequence: TGTGCCAGCAGTGACCGGACAGGGACTCAATCTAATGAAAAACTGTTTTTT. It yields the protein CASSDRTGTQSNEKLFF. The rearrangement links TRBV25-1 to TRBJ1-4; 8 bases match TRBD1. Germline lookup yields CDR1 MGHDK and CDR2 SYGVNS. J lost 3 bases, V lost 3 bases, and 9 bases had no gene match. This CDR3 is built from 17 residues.

This CDR3 is CASSTGENTEAFF. In DNA, the CDR3 is TGTGCCAGCTCAACAGGGGAGAACACTGAAGCTTTCTTT. V usage is TRBV18 and J usage is TRBJ1-1; 7 nucleotides align to TRBD1. Trimming cost V 5 bases and J 1 base; bases outside gene matches: 1. Per the germline V gene, CDR1 is KGHSH and CDR2 is LQKENI. This CDR3 has 13 amino acids. Drawing the rest from reference TRBV18 and TRBJ1-1, the complete variable domain is NAGVMQNPRHLVRRRGQEARLRCSPMKGHSHVYWYRQLPEEGLKFMVYLQKENIIDESGMPKERFSAEFPKEGPSILRIQQVVRGDSAAYFCASSTGENTEAFFGQGTRLTVV.

The rearrangement joins TRBV18 to TRBJ2-7, with D maybe TRBD2 (5 bases). Germline assignment: CDR1 KGHSH and CDR2 LQKENI. The V and J ends lost 6 bases and 2 bases respectively, with 17 bases between them. The CDR3 sequence is 15 residues long. The CDR3 bases are TGTGCCAGCTCCTCCACCGGGGAGAGGCCCTACGAGCAGTACTTC. It encodes CASSSTGERPYEQYF.

This chain connects TRBV5-1 to TRBJ1-1; D is ambiguous. The V and J ends lost 4 bases and 1 base respectively, with 5 bases between them. The germline V gene encodes CDR1 SGHRS and CDR2 YFSETQ. This CDR3 contains 12 residues. The CDR3 reads CASSGGNTEAFF. Written as DNA, the CDR3 is TGCGCCAGCAGCGGAGGGAACACTGAAGCTTTCTTT.